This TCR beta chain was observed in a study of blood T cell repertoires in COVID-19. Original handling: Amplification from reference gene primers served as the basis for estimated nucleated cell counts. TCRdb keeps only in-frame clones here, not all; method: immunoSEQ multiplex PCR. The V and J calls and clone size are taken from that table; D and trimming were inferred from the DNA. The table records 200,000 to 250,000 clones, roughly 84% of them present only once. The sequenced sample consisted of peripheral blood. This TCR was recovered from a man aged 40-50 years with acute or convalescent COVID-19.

The CDR3 nucleotides read TGTGCCAGCAGCATCGGGACAGGGGGCTTCTCCTATAATTCACCCCTCCACTTT. Its protein product is CASSIGTGGFSYNSPLHF. V and J are TRBV5-8 and TRBJ1-6; 12 positions match TRBD1. CDR1 and CDR2 from the germline V gene are SGHTS and YDEGEE. V gave up 4 bases and J gave up 0 bases; unmatched junction bases: 5. This CDR3 has 18 amino acids. The variable domain in full, with the rest retrieved from reference TRBV5-8 and TRBJ1-6, is EAGVTQSPTHLIKTRGQQATLRCSPISGHTSVYWYQQALGLGLQFLLWYDEGEERNRGNFPPRFSGRQFPNYSSELNVNALELEDSALYLCASSIGTGGFSYNSPLHFGNGTRLTVT.